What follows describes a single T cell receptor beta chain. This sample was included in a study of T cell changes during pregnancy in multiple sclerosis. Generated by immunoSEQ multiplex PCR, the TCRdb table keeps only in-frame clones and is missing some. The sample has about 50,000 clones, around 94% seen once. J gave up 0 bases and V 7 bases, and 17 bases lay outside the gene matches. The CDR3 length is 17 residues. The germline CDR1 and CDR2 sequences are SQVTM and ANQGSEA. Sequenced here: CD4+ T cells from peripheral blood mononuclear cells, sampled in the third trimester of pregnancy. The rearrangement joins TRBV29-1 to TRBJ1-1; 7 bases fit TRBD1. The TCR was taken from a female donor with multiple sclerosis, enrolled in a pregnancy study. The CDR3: CSAITGKGAIMNTEAFF. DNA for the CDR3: TGCAGCGCCATAACGGGAAAGGGGGCGATCATGAACACTGAAGCTTTCTTT.